The sequence of this T cell receptor beta chain was determined in a study of shared clonotypes between healthy human individuals. Points from the study as a whole: It was the non-shared clonotypes that had lower generation probabilities than clonotypes shared by all four donors.

The CDR3 has 15 amino acids. The germline V gene encodes CDR1 SEHNR and CDR2 FQNEAQ (reference sequence). V was cut by 1 base and J by 3 bases, with 12 bases left in between. The method was immunoSEQ multiplex PCR; TCRdb's version includes in-frame clones alone and lacks a portion of them. The data show about 1 million clones, around four fifths seen once. As for this clone: Antigen specificity is unknown.

J is TRBJ1-1 and V is TRBV7-9; D call uncertain. This TCR came from a man aged 18 to 30 in good health. The sequenced sample was memory CD4+ T cells sorted from blood. Stated subset: CD45RA-negative fraction. The CDR3 nucleotides read TGTGCCAGCAGCTTAGTTCCGGGTAAGGACACTGAAGCTTTCTTT. Translation gives CASSLVPGKDTEAFF.